This entry lists 27 T cell receptor beta chains sequenced from one sample in a study of cytomegalovirus exposure and HLA in healthy donors. Use of 60 Vbeta and 13 Jbeta primers characterized the PCR. Clones were read by immunoSEQ multiplex PCR, and TCRdb kept only the in-frame ones, dropping some. The repertoire has fewer than 150,000 clones, roughly 80% of them found once; the top ten carry around 4%. The sample consisted of PBMCs. The receptor source for this set is a man in his forties in good health and CMV-seropositive.

The chain has TRBV7-6 and TRBJ1-1; 11 bases map to TRBD1. Germline trimming cut 5 bases from V and 0 bases from J; bases unmatched to any gene: 11. The CDR3 has 18 amino acids. CDR1 and CDR2 (germline): SGHVS, FNYEAQ. CDR3 coding DNA: TGTGCCAGCAGCCCAACTTCCGGGACAGGGGGGATGAACACTGAAGCTTTCTTT. It specifies CASSPTSGTGGMNTEAFF.

CDR3 sequence: CASSATPGQETQYF. In nucleotides, the CDR3 is TGTGCCAGCAGCGCAACCCCGGGACAAGAGACCCAGTACTTC. J is TRBJ2-5 and V is TRBV5-6, with D possibly TRBD2 on 5 matching bases. Trimming cost V 4 bases and J 2 bases, with 12 bases left between them. The CDR3 spans 14 residues. Germline-derived CDR1 and CDR2 are SGHDT and YYEEEE.

The chain carries TRBV7-8 and TRBJ2-7; 13 bases are a match to TRBD2. The V and J ends lost 5 bases and 0 bases, in that order; junction bases with no gene match: 7. CDR3 length: 17 amino acids. Germline V gene data show CDR1 as SGHVS and CDR2 as FQNEAQ. CDR3 region: CASSPGLAGVISYEQYF. As DNA, the CDR3 is TGTGCCAGCAGCCCCGGACTAGCGGGAGTAATCTCCTACGAGCAGTACTTC.

The genes are TRBV5-1 and TRBJ2-7, with D perhaps matching TRBD1 (6 bases). V was clipped by 3 bases and J by 0 bases, with 13 bases between them. Germline loops: CDR1 SGHRS, CDR2 YFSETQ. The CDR3 has 15 amino acids. The CDR3 here is CASSWTAPSSYEQYF. CDR3 nucleotide sequence: TGCGCCAGCAGCTGGACAGCCCCCTCCTCCTACGAGCAGTACTTC.

This clone was detected only once. V gene TRBV5-1 combines with J gene TRBJ2-1; D perhaps matches TRBD1 (7 bases). The CDR3 has 15 amino acids. Trimming took 0 bases from V and 4 from J, leaving 11 bases between them. CDR1 and CDR2 from the germline V gene are SGHRS and YFSETQ. CDR3 in DNA: TGCGCCAGCAGCTTGGGTCAGGGGGGATACAATGAGCAGTTCTTC. Residues: CASSLGQGGYNEQFF. Filled out from reference TRBV5-1 and TRBJ2-1, the complete variable domain reads KAGVTQTPRYLIKTRGQQVTLSCSPISGHRSVSWYQQTPGQGLQFLFEYFSETQRNKGNFPGRFSGRQFSNSRSEMNVSTLELGDSALYLCASSLGQGGYNEQFFGPGTRLTVL.

The chain has TRBV5-1 and TRBJ2-1, with D perhaps matching TRBD2 (6 bases). CDR1 is SGHRS, CDR2 YFSETQ, per germline. The CDR3 consists of 13 residues. Trimming stripped 3 bases from V and 5 bases from J, with 9 bases between. DNA for the CDR3: TGCGCCAGCAGCTGGGACTTGCACAATGAGCAGTTCTTC. Protein: CASSWDLHNEQFF.

This clone was detected once. V gene TRBV11-2 combines with J gene TRBJ1-1; tentatively, D is TRBD1 (5 bases). The CDR3 sequence is 15 residues long. The germline V and J ends were trimmed by 3 bases and 2 bases, with 13 bases remaining between them. CDR1 SGHAT and CDR2 FQNNGV come from the germline V gene. The CDR3 spells CASSFQPRANTEAFF. CDR3 sequence (DNA): TGTGCCAGCAGCTTTCAACCCAGGGCCAACACTGAAGCTTTCTTT.

V usage is TRBV9 and J usage is TRBJ2-5; TRBD1 matches at 8 bases. Trimming cost V 3 bases and J 4 bases; bases outside gene matches: 5. The CDR3 has 14 residues. Per the germline V gene, CDR1 is SGDLS and CDR2 is YYNGEE. The CDR3 bases are TGTGCCAGCAGCGGGGAACAGGGGGGAGAGACCCAGTACTTC. Encoded protein: CASSGEQGGETQYF.

This clone was seen only once. CDR3 nucleotides: TGCAGCGTTGAATTTCCCGGGAGAGGCGACGAGCAGTACTTC. Its protein product is CSVEFPGRGDEQYF. The chain recombines TRBV29-1 with TRBJ2-7; D is possibly TRBD2 (6 bases). The CDR3 loop spans 14 amino acids. The germline V gene has CDR1 SQVTM and CDR2 ANQGSEA. Between the trimmed V and J ends, which lost 2 bases and 5 bases, there was a span of 16 bases.

The chain joins TRBV6-4 to TRBJ2-2; D may be TRBD1 (5 bases). This CDR3 has 14 residues. Germline assignment: CDR1 MRHNA and CDR2 SNTAGT. Trimming left V 7 bases short and J 3 bases short, with 12 bases between. CDR3 DNA: TGTGCCAGCAAACCGCAGGGATACACCGGGGAGCTGTTTTTT. Protein sequence: CASKPQGYTGELFF.

This clone was detected only once. The gene calls are TRBV7-9 and TRBJ1-2; 7 bases line up with TRBD1. V shed 5 bases, J shed 8 bases, and the junction held 5 bases outside the gene matches. The CDR3 contains 12 residues. Germline assignment: CDR1 SEHNR and CDR2 FQNEAQ (reference sequence). This CDR3 reads CASSRQGLGYTF. In DNA form, the CDR3 reads TGTGCCAGCAGCCGACAGGGCTTGGGCTACACCTTC.

V is TRBV7-8 and J is TRBJ1-2; 8 bases are a match to TRBD1. The J segment lost 9 bases and the V segment lost 3 bases, leaving 9 bases of the junction unmatched. From germline, CDR1 is SGHVS and CDR2 FQNEAQ. This CDR3 comprises 14 residues. The CDR3 protein is CASSLGRGQRRYTF. CDR3 coding DNA: TGTGCCAGCAGCTTGGGCAGGGGGCAGCGTCGCTACACCTTC.

V gene TRBV5-6 combines with J gene TRBJ1-2; maybe TRBD1 (5 bases). Germline values: CDR1 SGHDT, CDR2 YYEEEE. There are 15 residues in the CDR3. V lost 7 bases and J lost 0, with 16 bases in between. CDR3 loop: CASDSMTEANYGYTF. The CDR3 nucleotides read TGTGCCAGCGACTCGATGACAGAAGCTAACTATGGCTACACCTTC.

This sequence joins TRBV19 and TRBJ1-5; a possible D gene is TRBD1 (5 bases). The CDR3 runs to 15 residues. CDR1 is LNHDA and CDR2 is SQIVND in the germline V gene (reference sequence). V was trimmed by 5 bases and J by 3 bases, leaving 14 bases between them. In nucleotides, the CDR3 is TGTGCCAGTAGTCCTCAGGGCGGTTCCAATCAGCCCCAGCATTTT. This encodes CASSPQGGSNQPQHF.

This clone appeared a few times. The CDR3 bases are TGTGCCATCAGTGAGGTGGGACAGGTGGATACGCAGTATTTT. This sequence encodes CAISEVGQVDTQYF. The chain carries TRBV10-3 and TRBJ2-3, with 8 bases fitting TRBD1. CDR3 length equals 14 residues. Germline V gene lookup returns CDR1 ENHRY and CDR2 SYGVKD. V lost 2 bases and J lost 6; bases outside the gene matches: 4.

By sample share, this clone is medium-sized. J is TRBJ2-1 and V is TRBV6-6, with D tentatively TRBD1 (6 bases). This CDR3 contains 14 residues. Per the germline V gene, CDR1 is MNHNY and CDR2 is SVGAGI (reference sequence). V gave up 1 base and J gave up 5 bases, with 9 bases separating them. CDR3 protein: CASSYLGGNNEQFF. Here the CDR3 DNA reads TGTGCCAGCAGTTACTTAGGGGGAAACAATGAGCAGTTCTTC.

The chain's CDR3 is CASSLAGAGGDVEQFF. CDR3 nucleotide sequence: TGCGCCAGCAGCTTGGCCGGGGCGGGAGGTGATGTTGAGCAGTTCTTC. The chain combines TRBV5-1 with TRBJ2-1; 8 positions agree with TRBD2. With V trimmed by 0 bases and J by 9 bases, 11 bases remained unmatched. The V gene's germline CDR1 is SGHRS and CDR2 YFSETQ. The length of the CDR3 is 16 residues.

The chain combines TRBV18 with TRBJ2-5, with 9 bases aligning to TRBD2. With V trimmed by 3 bases and J by 5 bases, 1 base remained unmatched. Germline CDR1 is KGHSH and CDR2 is LQKENI. This CDR3 spans 13 amino acids. CDR3 residues: CASSPREGETQYF. The CDR3 DNA is TGTGCCAGCTCACCGCGGGAGGGGGAGACCCAGTACTTC.

The chain combines TRBV11-3 with TRBJ2-2, with D tentatively TRBD1 (5 bases). Per the germline V gene, CDR1 is SGHNT and CDR2 is YENEEA. The CDR3 consists of 16 residues. Trimming removed 5 bases at V and 1 base at J, with 14 bases between. In nucleotides, the CDR3 is TGTGCCAGCAGCCGGGCCATAGGACAGAACACCGGGGAGCTGTTTTTT. Translation: CASSRAIGQNTGELFF.

This clone came up once. The rearrangement joins TRBV6-4 to TRBJ2-5; 8 bases fit TRBD1. The V gene's germline CDR1 is MRHNA and CDR2 SNTAGT. V was pared by 2 bases and J by 6 bases, with 8 bases of the junction left unmatched. The CDR3 is 15 amino acids. CDR3 DNA sequence: TGTGCCAGCAGTGACGACAGGGGCCCGGGGCAGACCCAGTACTTC. Translated, it gives CASSDDRGPGQTQYF.

The CDR3 bases are TGTGCCTGTCGGGTGTGGGGGGTCGTCAACACTGAAGCTTTCTTT. It specifies CACRVWGVVNTEAFF. This chain uses TRBV7-2 with TRBJ1-1; a possible D gene is TRBD1 (5 bases). Trimming removed 11 bases at V and 2 bases at J, with 21 bases between. Germline lookup yields CDR1 SGHTA and CDR2 FQGNSA. This CDR3 comprises 15 residues.

The V call is TRBV6-1, the J call TRBJ2-7; a possible D gene is TRBD1 (7 bases). Germline V gene data show CDR1 as MNHNS and CDR2 as SASEGT. V lost 7 bases to trimming and J lost 9 bases, with 25 bases between them. The CDR3 is made up of 15 amino acids. The CDR3 is CASTLEGAASYGQYF. CDR3 DNA sequence: TGTGCCAGCACTCTGGAGGGGGCCGCATCCTATGGGCAGTACTTC.

The V gene is TRBV27, the J gene TRBJ1-5; 7 bases map to TRBD1. The CDR3 consists of 12 residues. CDR1 is MNHEY and CDR2 is SMNVEV in the germline V gene (reference sequence). V lost 7 bases and J lost 11; bases outside the gene matches: 8. CDR3 sequence: CASNNLGQAQHF. The CDR3 bases are TGTGCCAGCAATAACCTCGGACAGGCCCAGCATTTT.

The chain carries TRBV27 and TRBJ2-3, with TRBD2 matching over 13 bases. The CDR3 totals 16 residues. V shed 3 bases, J shed 2 bases, and the junction held 2 bases outside the gene matches. Germline V gene lookup returns CDR1 MNHEY and CDR2 SMNVEV (reference sequence). CDR3 nucleotides: TGTGCCAGCAGTTTTGGACTAGCGGGAGCCACAGATACGCAGTATTTT. As protein: CASSFGLAGATDTQYF.

V is TRBV7-8 and J is TRBJ1-5; D is uncertain. CDR3 length equals 20 residues. Germline V gives CDR1 SGHVS, CDR2 FQNEAQ. V shed 3 bases and J shed 2 bases, with 26 bases lying between them. The CDR3 reads CASSFLPRGLGLSGNQPQHF. Here the CDR3 DNA reads TGTGCCAGCAGCTTCCTCCCCCGAGGACTAGGCCTTAGTGGCAATCAGCCCCAGCATTTT. Looking up the rest from reference TRBV7-8 and TRBJ1-5 gives the full variable domain: GAGVSQSPRYKVAKRGQDVALRCDPISGHVSLFWYQQALGQGPEFLTYFQNEAQLDKSGLPSDRFFAERPEGSVSTLKIQRTQQEDSAVYLCASSFLPRGLGLSGNQPQHFGDGTRLSIL.

The chain's CDR3 is CASISQGYEQYF. CDR3 bases: TGTGCCAGCATCTCACAGGGATACGAGCAGTACTTC. The chain uses TRBV11-2 and TRBJ2-7; D might be TRBD1 (6 bases). The germline V gene has CDR1 SGHAT and CDR2 FQNNGV. Trimming removed 7 bases at V and 4 bases at J, with 11 bases between. CDR3 length: 12 amino acids. Drawing the rest from reference TRBV11-2 and TRBJ2-7, the complete variable domain is EAGVAQSPRYKIIEKRQSVAFWCNPISGHATLYWYQQILGQGPKLLIQFQNNGVVDDSQLPKDRFSAERLKGVDSTLKIQPAKLEDSAVYLCASISQGYEQYFGPGTRLTVT.

The V and J genes are TRBV27 and TRBJ2-2; 11 bases agree with TRBD2. Germline V gene sequence: CDR1 MNHEY, CDR2 SMNVEV (reference sequence). J gave up 6 bases and V 8 bases, and 8 bases lay outside the gene matches. CDR3 length: 15 residues. This chain's CDR3 is CASRRLAGTPGELFF. CDR3 DNA: TGTGCCAGCCGCCGACTAGCGGGGACGCCCGGGGAGCTGTTTTTT.